The T cell receptor (beta chain) described here comes from a study of blood T cell repertoires in COVID-19. Study in general: Spain, Italy and the United States supplied samples that represented acute and convalescent COVID-19.

Per the original methods: Cell counts per sample came from amplifying reference gene primers. This table comes from immunoSEQ multiplex PCR, and its TCRdb copy is limited to in-frame clones, with some not included. The DNA was the basis for D and trimming; V, J and clone size are from that table. The table lists about 89,000 clones, 80% of them singletons. The CDR3 is 15 amino acids. V lost 5 bases, J lost 5 bases, and 11 bases stayed unmatched. Germline loops: CDR1 SGHAT, CDR2 FQDESV (reference sequence). The sample was peripheral blood. The genes are TRBV11-1 and TRBJ2-5, with 7 bases lining up with TRBD1. The sequence was obtained from an elderly woman with acute or convalescent COVID-19. CDR3 in DNA: TGTGCCAGCAGCCCCCAGGACAGGCGCCGGGAGACCCAGTACTTC. Translating it yields CASSPQDRRRETQYF.